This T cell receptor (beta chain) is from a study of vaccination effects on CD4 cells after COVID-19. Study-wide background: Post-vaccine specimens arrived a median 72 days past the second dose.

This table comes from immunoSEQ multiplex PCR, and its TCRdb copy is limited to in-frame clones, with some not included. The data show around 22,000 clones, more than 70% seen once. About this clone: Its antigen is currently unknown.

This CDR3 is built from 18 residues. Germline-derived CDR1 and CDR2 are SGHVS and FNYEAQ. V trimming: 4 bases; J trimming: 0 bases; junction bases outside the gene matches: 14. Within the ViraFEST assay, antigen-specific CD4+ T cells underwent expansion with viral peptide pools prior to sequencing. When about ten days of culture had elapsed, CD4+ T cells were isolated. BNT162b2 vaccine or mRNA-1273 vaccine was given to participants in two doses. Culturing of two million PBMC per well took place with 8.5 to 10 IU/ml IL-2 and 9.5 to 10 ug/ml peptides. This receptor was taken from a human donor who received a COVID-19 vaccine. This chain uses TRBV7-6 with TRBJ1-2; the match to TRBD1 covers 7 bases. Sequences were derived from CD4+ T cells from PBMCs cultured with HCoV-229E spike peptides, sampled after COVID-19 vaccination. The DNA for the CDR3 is TGTGCCAGCAGCTCCTTCCGGGACAGCCTACGAGCTAACTATGGCTACACCTTC. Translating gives CASSSFRDSLRANYGYTF.